This T cell receptor (beta chain) was identified in a study of Ad26.COV2.S vaccination and SARS-CoV-2 variants. Study-level points and caveats: Vaccinated and placebo-treated recipients had similar non-spike TCR breadth.

The protocol was immunoSEQ multiplex PCR, while the TCRdb copy is restricted to in-frame clones and leaves out a portion. The sample includes some 390,000 clones, approximately 91% of them seen just once. As to treatment: roughly 18 received Ad26.COV2.S at low or high dose, single or two shots; several received placebo; per-sample allocation not given. Material that was analyzed had been drawn on day 63 after the first vaccine or placebo injection. As regards this clone: Its antigen is unidentified.

Germline CDR1 and CDR2: MGHDK and SYGVNS. Between the trimmed V and J ends, which lost 4 bases and 9 bases, there was a span of 10 bases. The CDR3 runs to 12 residues. V and J are TRBV25-1 and TRBJ1-5; no firm D call. The sequenced sample was peripheral blood, obtained in a trial of Ad26.COV2.S vaccine versus placebo. The TCR sequence derives from a person between 18 and 60 years old who received the Ad26.COV2.S COVID-19 vaccine or a placebo. The CDR3 here is CASSVGLGPQHF. CDR3 nucleotides: TGTGCCAGCAGTGTTGGCTTGGGGCCCCAGCATTTT. Full variable domain (remainder filled in from reference TRBV25-1 and TRBJ1-5): EADIYQTPRYLVIGTGKKITLECSQTMGHDKMYWYQQDPGMELHLIHYSYGVNSTEKGDLSSESTVSRIRTEHFPLTLESARPSHTSQYLCASSVGLGPQHFGDGTRLSIL.